The 32 T cell receptor beta chains in this list originate from one sample, sequenced in a study of control samples from healthy donors and cancer patients. Method: immunoSEQ multiplex PCR; TCRdb's copy keeps in-frame clones and lacks some. This table has about 50,000 clones, roughly 90% appearing once. Source material: PBMCs. Receptor source: a man between 50 and 59 years old with head and neck cancer.

V is TRBV7-9 and J is TRBJ2-7, with D unclear. V was clipped by 4 bases and J by 1 base, with 8 bases between them. Germline lookup yields CDR1 SEHNR and CDR2 FQNEAQ (reference sequence). CDR3 length: 13 residues. In DNA, the CDR3 is TGTGCCAGCAGCTACGGATTATCCTACGAGCAGTACTTC. Amino acid sequence: CASSYGLSYEQYF.

The rearrangement links TRBV21-1 to TRBJ1-5; TRBD1 is taken as the D call from the table, unchecked against the DNA. TRBV21-1 is assigned pseudogene status. This CDR3 is built from 16 residues. In nucleotides, the CDR3 is TGTGCCAGCAGCAAAGGGACATATGGCCAAGATCAGCCCCAGCATTTT. This codes for CASSKGTYGQDQPQHF.

The chain carries TRBV6-5 and TRBJ2-1; D not certain. Germline loops: CDR1 MNHEY, CDR2 SVGAGI. This CDR3 is 11 amino acids long. V lost 1 base and J 11 bases, leaving 6 bases between the germline ends. The CDR3 loop is CASSYLVQQFF. In DNA, the CDR3 is TGTGCCAGCAGTTACTTGGTCCAGCAGTTCTTC.

The gene calls are TRBV30 and TRBJ1-2; no firm D call. The V gene lost 2 bases and the J gene lost 5 bases, with 9 bases spanning the gap. The CDR3 totals 12 residues. Germline CDR1 GTSNPN, CDR2 SVGIG (reference sequence). CDR3 coding DNA: TGTGCCTGGAGTCAGCCTTCTTATGGCTACACCTTC. Its protein product is CAWSQPSYGYTF.

The V and J genes are TRBV28 and TRBJ2-5; possible D gene TRBD2, 7 bases. Trimming cost V 2 bases and J 5 bases, with 12 bases left between them. The CDR3 loop spans 14 amino acids. CDR1 MDHEN and CDR2 SYDVKM come from the germline V gene. The CDR3 protein is CASSLRGANETQYF. For the CDR3, the DNA is TGTGCCAGCAGTTTACGGGGGGCCAACGAGACCCAGTACTTC.

V usage is TRBV5-6 and J usage is TRBJ1-1; D uncertain. The CDR3 has 17 amino acids. In germline, CDR1 is SGHDT, CDR2 YYEEEE. V was trimmed by 0 bases and J by 2 bases, leaving 17 bases between them. The CDR3 is CASSLVLDVARNTEAFF. Written as DNA, the CDR3 is TGTGCCAGCAGCTTGGTGCTTGATGTCGCAAGAAACACTGAAGCTTTCTTT. Filled out from reference TRBV5-6 and TRBJ1-1, the complete variable domain reads DAGVTQSPTHLIKTRGQQVTLRCSPKSGHDTVSWYQQALGQGPQFIFQYYEEEERQRGNFPDRFSGHQFPNYSSELNVNALLLGDSALYLCASSLVLDVARNTEAFFGQGTRLTVV.

The J gene is TRBJ2-5, the V gene TRBV30; possibly TRBD1 or TRBD2 for D (5 bases each). CDR3 length: 15 amino acids. Trimming cost V 2 bases and J 4 bases, with 17 bases left between them. Germline CDR1 and CDR2: GTSNPN and SVGIG (reference sequence). The CDR3 region is CAWSTTGPEGETQYF. In DNA form, the CDR3 reads TGTGCCTGGAGTACCACGGGGCCCGAGGGAGAGACCCAGTACTTC.

This chain links TRBV4-1 with TRBJ2-1; 7 positions match TRBD2. Losses at the gene ends were 3 bases for V and 4 bases for J; bases not matched to a gene: 12. CDR1 MGHRA and CDR2 YSYEKL come from the germline V gene. The CDR3 has 17 residues. CDR3 in DNA: TGCGCCAGCAGCCATGGAAGGGGCGGGAGTAAATACAATGAGCAGTTCTTC. Amino acids: CASSHGRGGSKYNEQFF.

The chain links TRBV2 to TRBJ1-5; 10 bases match TRBD1. This CDR3 region has 16 residues. The junction had 11 bases not matched to a gene; V was cut back by 5 bases and J by 7 bases. Germline V gene sequence: CDR1 SNHLY, CDR2 FYNNEI. Here the CDR3 reads CASSPKRTGGEQPQHF. The DNA for the CDR3 is TGTGCCAGCAGTCCTAAACGGACAGGGGGAGAGCAGCCCCAGCATTTT. Full variable domain (outside the CDR3, taken from reference TRBV2 and TRBJ1-5): EPEVTQTPSHQVTQMGQEVILRCVPISNHLYFYWYRQILGQKVEFLVSFYNNEISEKSEIFDDQFSVERPDGSNFTLKIRSTKLEDSAMYFCASSPKRTGGEQPQHFGDGTRLSIL.

J is TRBJ2-7 and V is TRBV5-8, with 8 bases fitting TRBD1. CDR3 length equals 15 residues. The trim removed 2 bases at V and 2 bases at J, leaving 6 bases unmatched. Germline V CDR1 and CDR2: SGHTS, YDEGEE. In DNA, the CDR3 is TGTGCCAGCAGCTTCACCGGGACAGGAGCCTACGAGCAGTACTTC. Its protein is CASSFTGTGAYEQYF.

The genes are TRBV12-2 and TRBJ1-1; TRBD1 is taken as the D call from the table, unchecked against the DNA. TRBV12-2 is marked as a pseudogene. This CDR3 contains 16 residues. The CDR3 DNA is TGTGCAAGTCGCTTCTTGACAGGGGGCCGTGACACTGAAGCTTTCTTT. Translating it yields CASRFLTGGRDTEAFF.

This clone is a singleton in its sample. This chain links TRBV2 with TRBJ2-6; 7 bases are shared with TRBD1. The trim removed 5 bases at V and 3 bases at J, leaving 7 bases unmatched. CDR1 is SNHLY and CDR2 is FYNNEI in the germline V gene. There are 16 residues in the CDR3. DNA for the CDR3: TGTGCCAGCAGTCCCAGAGACAGGGTTGGGGCCAACGTCCTGACTTTC. Translated: CASSPRDRVGANVLTF.

The chain uses TRBV13 and TRBJ2-5, with 14 bases fitting TRBD2. The CDR3 covers 17 residues. The V segment lost 5 bases and the J segment 2 bases; nucleotides outside the gene matches: 7. Germline assignment: CDR1 PRHDT and CDR2 FYEKMQ (reference sequence). This chain's CDR3 is CASSPGTSGSWQETQYF. The CDR3 region has the DNA TGTGCCAGCAGCCCGGGGACTAGCGGGAGTTGGCAAGAGACCCAGTACTTC.

The V and J genes are TRBV6-5 and TRBJ2-1; TRBD2 might be the D (5 bases). V gave up 4 bases and J gave up 7 bases, with 8 bases separating them. Germline CDR1 MNHEY, CDR2 SVGAGI. The CDR3 runs to 12 residues. CDR3 sequence (DNA): TGTGCCAGCAGTTTTCGAGGGAATGAGCAGTTCTTC. Amino acid sequence: CASSFRGNEQFF.

A remark on this clone: The junction differs from germline at one of its ends, possibly a read error. The chain joins TRBV7-9 to TRBJ2-7; D may match TRBD1 or TRBD2 (6 bases each). The CDR3 is made up of 12 amino acids. Per the germline V gene, CDR1 is SEHNR and CDR2 is FQNEAQ (reference sequence). The CDR3 DNA sequence: TGTGCCAGCAGCCTCATGGGGGGCATTTTGCACTTC. This codes for CASSLMGGILHF. Together with reference TRBV7-9 and TRBJ2-7, the CDR3 gives the full variable domain: DTGVSQNPRHKITKRGQNVTFRCDPISEHNRLYWYRQTLGQGPEFLTYFQNEAQLEKSRLLSDRFSAERPKGSFSTLEIQRTEQGDSAMYLCASSLMGGILHFGPGTRLTVT.

A single count supports this clone. The V gene is TRBV28, the J gene TRBJ2-7; no clear D gene. Germline V gene lookup returns CDR1 MDHEN and CDR2 SYDVKM. The CDR3 totals 12 residues. V lost 6 bases to trimming and J lost 5 bases, with 11 bases between them. CDR3 residues: CASSLGFNEQYF. The DNA of the CDR3 is TGTGCCAGCAGCCTAGGGTTCAACGAGCAGTACTTC. The variable domain in full, completed from reference TRBV28 and TRBJ2-7, reads DVKVTQSSRYLVKRTGEKVFLECVQDMDHENMFWYRQDPGLGLRLIYFSYDVKMKEKGDIPEGYSVSREKKERFSLILESASTNQTSMYLCASSLGFNEQYFGPGTRLTVT.

The rearrangement links TRBV6-5 to TRBJ1-1, with unresolved D. This CDR3 spans 13 amino acids. V was cut by 6 bases and J by 6 bases, with 14 bases left in between. Germline V gene sequence: CDR1 MNHEY, CDR2 SVGAGI. CDR3 protein: CASSGFGFSEAFF. CDR3 coding DNA: TGTGCCAGCAGCGGGTTTGGGTTCTCTGAAGCTTTCTTT.

V is TRBV5-1 and J is TRBJ1-4; 10 nucleotides match TRBD1. The CDR3 length is 15 residues. Trimming cost V 4 bases and J 6 bases; bases outside gene matches: 6. Germline V gene sequence: CDR1 SGHRS, CDR2 YFSETQ. CDR3 bases: TGCGCCAGCAGCCGGCGCGGGACAGGGGATGAAAAACTGTTTTTT. Translation gives CASSRRGTGDEKLFF.

The chain combines TRBV12-5 with TRBJ2-7, with 8 bases fitting TRBD2. The length of the CDR3 is 15 residues. V gave up 1 base and J gave up 6 bases; unmatched junction bases: 8. Germline lookup yields CDR1 LGHNT and CDR2 FRNRAP. CDR3 sequence (DNA): TGTGCTAGTGGTTTGGAACTAGCGGCGGCGGCCGAGCAGTACTTC. This codes for CASGLELAAAAEQYF.

The V gene is TRBV3-1 (or the pseudogene TRBV3-2), the J gene TRBJ2-1, with 11 bases that match TRBD2. CDR1 LGHDT and CDR2 YNNKEL come from the germline V gene (reference sequence). The CDR3 consists of 16 residues. After removal of 4 bases from V and 6 bases from J, the junction contained 8 bases not matched to a gene. The CDR3 DNA is TGTGCCAGCAGCCGGGGTACTAGCGGGAGTCGCAATGAGCAGTTCTTC. Amino acids: CASSRGTSGSRNEQFF.

This chain connects TRBV5-1 to TRBJ2-7; D is ambiguous. V was pared by 0 bases and J by 1 base, with 5 bases between. Per germline, CDR1 SGHRS and CDR2 YFSETQ. The CDR3 totals 13 residues. The CDR3 bases are TGCGCCAGCAGCTTGGGGGTGTCCTACGAGCAGTACTTC. Protein product: CASSLGVSYEQYF.

This chain connects TRBV2 to TRBJ2-1; the D gene is possibly TRBD1 (6 bases). The CDR3 runs 15 residues. Germline V gene lookup returns CDR1 SNHLY and CDR2 FYNNEI. Trimming left V 5 bases short and J 6 bases short, with 17 bases between. The CDR3 nucleotides are TGTGCCAGCAGTCCCCCCTTGAGGGGGATCAATGAGCAGTTCTTC. Its translation: CASSPPLRGINEQFF.

The chain uses TRBV4-3 and TRBJ2-7, with D possibly matching TRBD2 (5 bases). Trimming pared 0 bases from V and 7 bases from J, leaving 10 bases between. The germline V gene has CDR1 LGHNA and CDR2 YSLEER. There are 13 residues in the CDR3. CDR3 DNA sequence: TGCGCCAGCAGCCAAGATGGGCGAGGGGAGCAGTACTTC. It translates to CASSQDGRGEQYF.

This chain uses TRBV28 with TRBJ2-7, with D maybe TRBD1 (5 bases). Germline CDR1 is MDHEN and CDR2 is SYDVKM. V was clipped by 6 bases and J by 6 bases, with 9 bases between them. The CDR3 totals 11 residues. The CDR3 protein is CASSQGGEQYF. In nucleotides, the CDR3 is TGTGCCAGCAGCCAGGGCGGCGAGCAGTACTTC.

In regard to this clone: At one boundary the junction diverges from the germline segment, which might be a read error. The J gene is TRBJ2-1, the V gene TRBV5-8, with D perhaps matching TRBD2 (6 bases). The V gene's germline CDR1 is SGHTS and CDR2 YDEGEE. CDR3 length equals 16 residues. The chain's CDR3 is CAGSFVSGGLLNEQFF. The CDR3 DNA reads as TGTGCCGGCAGCTTTGTGTCCGGAGGGCTCCTCAATGAGCAGTTCTTC.

The V gene is TRBV7-6, the J gene TRBJ2-3, with D perhaps matching TRBD2 (6 bases). The CDR3 is 16 residues long. Trimming pared 0 bases from V and 0 bases from J, leaving 10 bases between. Germline lookup yields CDR1 SGHVS and CDR2 FNYEAQ. CDR3 in DNA: TGTGCCAGCAGCTTAGCGGAGGGTACTAGCACAGATACGCAGTATTTT. Translated, it gives CASSLAEGTSTDTQYF. Variable domain in full (rest from reference TRBV7-6 and TRBJ2-3): GAGVSQSPRYKVTKRGQDVALRCDPISGHVSLYWYRQALGQGPEFLTYFNYEAQQDKSGLPNDRFSAERPEGSISTLTIQRTEQRDSAMYRCASSLAEGTSTDTQYFGPGTRLTVL.

The genes are TRBV29-1 and TRBJ2-7, with TRBD1 as a possible D gene (6 bases). The CDR3 sequence is 13 residues long. The germline CDR1 and CDR2 sequences are SQVTM and ANQGSEA. Trimming pared 4 bases from V and 5 bases from J, leaving 15 bases between. For the CDR3, the DNA is TGCAGCGTTGGACAGGCTTCGGGTGACGAGCAGTACTTC. Amino acids: CSVGQASGDEQYF.

The chain couples TRBV21-1 to TRBJ1-5; TRBD1 is taken as the D call from the table, unchecked against the DNA. TRBV21-1 is shown as a pseudogene. The CDR3 spans 16 residues. The CDR3 sequence is CASSEKVQVSNQPQHF. As DNA, the CDR3 is TGTGCCAGCAGCGAAAAAGTCCAGGTTAGCAATCAGCCCCAGCATTTT.

This chain joins TRBV27 and TRBJ2-1; D is unresolved. CDR3 length: 13 residues. Deletions cut 0 bases from V and 9 bases from J, with 9 bases between. Germline CDR1 and CDR2: MNHEY and SMNVEV (reference sequence). This CDR3 is CASSLSRRTEQFF. The CDR3 DNA follows: TGTGCCAGCAGTTTATCCCGGCGGACTGAGCAGTTCTTC.

V and J are TRBV6-5 and TRBJ1-4; a possible D gene is TRBD1 (6 bases). The CDR3 length is 14 residues. V gave up 8 bases and J gave up 5 bases, with 15 bases separating them. Per germline, CDR1 MNHEY and CDR2 SVGAGI. In DNA, the CDR3 is TGTGCCAGCGCGGACAGCTCTACCAATGAAAAACTGTTTTTT. Protein: CASADSSTNEKLFF.

This chain joins TRBV19 and TRBJ2-2; no clear D. The CDR3 runs 15 residues. Trimming removed 1 base at V and 5 bases at J, with 11 bases between. Germline assignment: CDR1 LNHDA and CDR2 SQIVND (reference sequence). Here the CDR3 reads CASSIVSGGTGELFF. CDR3 nucleotide sequence: TGTGCCAGTAGTATAGTTTCGGGTGGAACCGGGGAGCTGTTTTTT.

CDR3 in amino acids: CATSDFRVGPEAFF. DNA of the CDR3: TGTGCCACCAGTGATTTCAGGGTGGGGCCTGAAGCTTTCTTT. V usage is TRBV24-1 and J usage is TRBJ1-1; perhaps TRBD1 as D (5 bases). V was clipped by 1 base and J by 6 bases, with 11 bases between them. Germline V gene data show CDR1 as KGHDR and CDR2 as SFDVKD. The CDR3 runs to 14 residues.